The 17 T cell receptor beta chains in this list originate from one sample, sequenced in a study of blood T cell repertoires in COVID-19. Measured with immunoSEQ multiplex PCR; TCRdb has only the in-frame clones, and not every one. The sample contains around 150,000 clones, about 91% of which appear only once. The specimen was peripheral blood. The source of these receptors is an older woman who had recovered from COVID-19.

This sequence joins TRBV5-4 and TRBJ2-7; 9 nucleotides align to TRBD2. This CDR3 spans 14 amino acids. Trimming cost V 3 bases and J 4 bases; bases outside gene matches: 5. Germline loops: CDR1 SGHNT, CDR2 YYREEE (reference sequence). As DNA, the CDR3 is TGTGCCAGCAGCTCCCCGACTAGCGGATACGAGCAGTACTTC. This encodes CASSSPTSGYEQYF.

J is TRBJ1-1 and V is TRBV5-1; 9 nucleotides agree with TRBD1. Germline assignment: CDR1 SGHRS and CDR2 YFSETQ. The CDR3 is 14 amino acids. J lost 4 bases, V lost 3 bases, and 4 bases had no gene match. This chain's CDR3 is CASSWDRASTEAFF. Written as DNA, the CDR3 is TGCGCCAGCAGCTGGGACAGGGCGTCCACTGAAGCTTTCTTT. Full variable domain (outside the CDR3, taken from reference TRBV5-1 and TRBJ1-1): KAGVTQTPRYLIKTRGQQVTLSCSPISGHRSVSWYQQTPGQGLQFLFEYFSETQRNKGNFPGRFSGRQFSNSRSEMNVSTLELGDSALYLCASSWDRASTEAFFGQGTRLTVV.

This clone has a handful of counts. This sequence joins TRBV5-8 and TRBJ2-5; 9 bases are shared with TRBD1. The CDR3 is made up of 13 amino acids. Germline trimming cut 3 bases from V and 3 bases from J; bases unmatched to any gene: 0. In germline, CDR1 is SGHTS, CDR2 YDEGEE. The CDR3, as DNA: TGTGCCAGCAGCTGGACAGGGGAAGAGACCCAGTACTTC. Amino acid sequence: CASSWTGEETQYF.

The J gene is TRBJ1-2, the V gene TRBV27; 7 positions match TRBD1. Germline V gives CDR1 MNHEY, CDR2 SMNVEV (reference sequence). The CDR3 is 15 amino acids. Losses at the gene ends were 3 bases for V and 4 bases for J; bases not matched to a gene: 8. The CDR3 DNA reads TGTGCCAGCAGTTTCCGACAGGGAGGTCCCTATGGCTACACCTTC. It encodes CASSFRQGGPYGYTF.

The CDR3: CASSQDRGVSPLHF. Written as DNA, the CDR3 is TGTGCCAGCAGCCAGGACAGGGGTGTATCACCCCTCCACTTT. The V call is TRBV7-9, the J call TRBJ1-6, with 9 nucleotides matching TRBD1. J lost 10 bases, V lost 5 bases, and 6 bases had no gene match. The germline V gene encodes CDR1 SEHNR and CDR2 FQNEAQ (reference sequence). The CDR3 runs to 14 residues.

This rearrangement joins TRBV28 to TRBJ1-5; TRBD1 aligns across 9 bases. The ends lost 5 bases at V and 6 bases at J; junction bases unmatched: 8. The germline V gene has CDR1 MDHEN and CDR2 SYDVKM. The CDR3 extends over 15 amino acids. The DNA for the CDR3 is TGTGCCAGCAGTCCTAGACAGGGGGTTTTTCAGCCCCAGCATTTT. This codes for CASSPRQGVFQPQHF.

The chain combines TRBV4-1 with TRBJ2-7; D unresolved. Trimming shortened V by 5 bases and J by 3 bases, and 11 bases separated the two germline ends. The CDR3 is 13 amino acids. Looked up from germline, CDR1 is MGHRA and CDR2 is YSYEKL. CDR3: CASSFKELYEQYF. The CDR3 DNA reads as TGCGCCAGCAGCTTTAAGGAGCTCTACGAGCAGTACTTC.

The chain carries TRBV19 and TRBJ2-1; 9 bases match TRBD1. The V and J ends lost 3 bases and 9 bases, in that order; junction bases with no gene match: 6. Germline V gene data show CDR1 as LNHDA and CDR2 as SQIVND (reference sequence). The CDR3 totals 14 residues. The CDR3 DNA follows: TGTGCCAGTAGTATCGGACAGGGGTTAGGTGAGCAGTTCTTC. The encoded protein is CASSIGQGLGEQFF.

This clone was detected once. The rearrangement uses TRBV10-3 and TRBJ1-1, with 8 nucleotides matching TRBD1. CDR1 and CDR2 (germline): ENHRY, SYGVKD. The length of the CDR3 is 12 residues. J lost 3 bases, V lost 11 bases, and 5 bases had no gene match. The CDR3 spells CASGGQDTEAFF. In DNA, the CDR3 is TGTGCCTCGGGGGGACAGGACACTGAAGCTTTCTTT.

V is TRBV19 and J is TRBJ1-2; TRBD1 matches at 8 bases. The V gene's germline CDR1 is LNHDA and CDR2 SQIVND (reference sequence). Trimming removed 4 bases from V and 4 bases from J; junction bases left unmatched: 5. The CDR3 length is 14 residues. Here the CDR3 reads CASSRQGAGYGYTF. The CDR3 nucleotides are TGTGCCAGTAGTAGGCAGGGGGCCGGCTATGGCTACACCTTC.

In its sample, this clone was seen once. The chain carries TRBV24-1 and TRBJ1-2, with D unresolved. Germline CDR1 is KGHDR and CDR2 is SFDVKD. The CDR3 has 12 amino acids. Trimming removed 3 bases at V and 8 bases at J, with 9 bases between. CDR3 bases: TGTGCCACCAGTGATAAGACATTGGGCTACACCTTC. This translates into CATSDKTLGYTF.

The chain recombines TRBV5-1 with TRBJ2-2; TRBD2 is a possible D gene (6 bases). V lost 0 bases and J lost 5, with 8 bases in between. The CDR3 consists of 14 residues. CDR1 and CDR2 (germline): SGHRS, YFSETQ. CDR3 region: CASSLAEGTGELFF. CDR3 DNA sequence: TGCGCCAGCAGCTTGGCGGAGGGGACCGGGGAGCTGTTTTTT.

The chain carries TRBV7-9 and TRBJ2-5, with TRBD2 as a possible D gene (5 bases). This CDR3 region has 13 residues. V was cut by 7 bases and J by 5 bases, with 14 bases left in between. The V gene's germline CDR1 is SEHNR and CDR2 FQNEAQ (reference sequence). CDR3 DNA sequence: TGTGCCAGCACCCGGGGAGTCCTGGAGACCCAGTACTTC. This sequence encodes CASTRGVLETQYF.

J is TRBJ2-5 and V is TRBV27; 8 nucleotides agree with TRBD2. J gave up 5 bases and V 8 bases, and 16 bases lay outside the gene matches. The V gene's germline CDR1 is MNHEY and CDR2 SMNVEV (reference sequence). CDR3 length: 16 residues. The CDR3 is CASVMRGAGIGETQYF. Written as DNA, the CDR3 is TGTGCCAGCGTGATGCGGGGGGCCGGGATCGGGGAGACCCAGTACTTC.

The J gene is TRBJ2-5, the V gene TRBV7-3, with a tentative D call TRBD2 (5 bases). Germline V CDR1 and CDR2: SGHTA, FQGTGA. V lost 4 bases, J lost 2 bases, and 8 bases lay in between. The CDR3 extends over 13 amino acids. CDR3 amino acids: CASSSGEQETQYF. In nucleotides, the CDR3 is TGTGCCAGCAGCTCCGGGGAGCAAGAGACCCAGTACTTC.

The chain joins TRBV9 to TRBJ2-1, with 11 bases matching TRBD2. Germline lookup yields CDR1 SGDLS and CDR2 YYNGEE. Trimming took 0 bases from V and 5 from J; bases not matched to a gene: 10. The CDR3 has 18 amino acids. The CDR3 DNA reads as TGTGCCAGCAGCGTAGTTAGCGGGGGGGCCATTCGAGACAATGAGCAGTTCTTC. This translates into CASSVVSGGAIRDNEQFF.

This sequence joins TRBV12-3 or TRBV12-4 and TRBJ1-1; no reliable D call. The CDR3 has 11 residues. The V end lost 6 bases, the J end lost 6 bases, and 8 bases lay between the germline ends. The CDR3: CASRYSAEAFF. The CDR3 DNA follows: TGTGCCAGCAGGTATAGCGCTGAAGCTTTCTTT.